The 10 T cell receptor beta chains listed next were all sequenced from one sample in a study of blood T cell repertoires in COVID-19. Libraries were prepared by immunoSEQ multiplex PCR; TCRdb keeps only in-frame clonotypes and omits some of them. This table holds 150,000 to 200,000 clones, about 88% found once. The sequencing sample was made of peripheral blood. All receptors come from a woman older than 75 with acute or convalescent COVID-19.

The sample holds a few counts of this clone. V usage is TRBV6-5 and J usage is TRBJ1-2; unclear D gene. Trimming took 6 bases from V and 7 from J, leaving 9 bases between them. Germline CDR1 is MNHEY and CDR2 is SVGAGI. This CDR3 is 11 amino acids long. The CDR3 coding sequence is TGTGCCAGCAGGGCCCGGGGTGGCTACACCTTC. It translates to CASRARGGYTF.

The genes are TRBV2 and TRBJ2-7; 11 nucleotides match TRBD1. V shed 2 bases, J shed 4 bases, and the junction held 10 bases outside the gene matches. Per germline, CDR1 SNHLY and CDR2 FYNNEI. This CDR3 comprises 17 residues. The CDR3 nucleotides read TGTGCCAGCAGTGAATGGTACGGACAGGGGGCAATTTACGAGCAGTACTTC. Protein: CASSEWYGQGAIYEQYF.

The chain carries TRBV2 and TRBJ2-5, with 9 positions matching TRBD1. Germline V gives CDR1 SNHLY, CDR2 FYNNEI. This CDR3 comprises 15 residues. Trimming at V came to 6 bases and at J to 4 bases, leaving 9 bases not matched to a gene. The CDR3 coding sequence is TGTGCCAGCAGGGGCACCGGGACAGGGTTAGAGACCCAGTACTTC. Translated, it gives CASRGTGTGLETQYF.

In its sample, this clone was seen once. This chain links TRBV28 with TRBJ1-2; TRBD1 matches 8 bases. J lost 8 bases, V lost 6 bases, and 5 bases had no gene match. The CDR3 is 12 amino acids. CDR1 is MDHEN, CDR2 SYDVKM, per germline. The CDR3 DNA reads TGTGCCAGCAGCACAGGGGGTGTGGGCTACACCTTC. Its protein is CASSTGGVGYTF.

The chain joins TRBV5-1 to TRBJ2-5, with 8 nucleotides matching TRBD2. The germline V gene has CDR1 SGHRS and CDR2 YFSETQ. The CDR3 contains 18 residues. The trim removed 1 base at V and 1 base at J, leaving 12 bases unmatched. The CDR3 region is CASSLRWREEARQETQYF. The CDR3 bases are TGCGCCAGCAGCTTGCGTTGGCGGGAGGAGGCCCGCCAAGAGACCCAGTACTTC.

The chain joins TRBV9 to TRBJ2-1; TRBD2 agrees at 7 bases. Trimming cost V 0 bases and J 1 base; bases outside gene matches: 4. The CDR3 is made up of 16 amino acids. Germline V CDR1 and CDR2: SGDLS, YYNGEE. CDR3 protein: CASSVDKRGSYNEQFF. The CDR3 DNA reads TGTGCCAGCAGCGTAGACAAGCGGGGTTCCTACAATGAGCAGTTCTTC.

The chain combines TRBV27 with TRBJ1-1; no clear D. Germline CDR1 reads MNHEY; CDR2 reads SMNVEV (reference sequence). The V and J ends lost 6 bases and 3 bases respectively, with 8 bases between them. There are 12 residues in the CDR3. This CDR3 is CASRGRYTEAFF. CDR3 sequence (DNA): TGTGCCAGCAGGGGGAGGTACACTGAAGCTTTCTTT.

This clone showed up just once. V usage is TRBV18 and J usage is TRBJ1-3; TRBD1 matches at 8 bases. The CDR3 has 14 amino acids. The junction had 6 bases not matched to a gene; V was cut back by 5 bases and J by 6 bases. Germline values: CDR1 KGHSH, CDR2 LQKENI. CDR3 residues: CASSSDRVVNTIYF. CDR3 nucleotide sequence: TGTGCCAGCTCATCGGACAGGGTTGTAAACACCATATATTTT.

The rearrangement joins TRBV4-1 to TRBJ2-5; maybe TRBD2 (6 bases). The germline V and J ends were trimmed by 4 bases and 5 bases, with 20 bases remaining between them. CDR3 length: 16 residues. Looked up from germline, CDR1 is MGHRA and CDR2 is YSYEKL. The CDR3 is CASSRGAGGLGETQYF. CDR3 DNA sequence: TGCGCCAGCAGCCGTGGAGCGGGCGGCCTAGGGGAGACCCAGTACTTC.

The gene calls are TRBV7-2 and TRBJ1-1; D gene ambiguous. Germline V CDR1 and CDR2: SGHTA, FQGNSA. The germline V and J ends were trimmed by 1 base and 1 base, with 4 bases remaining between them. The CDR3 extends over 13 amino acids. The DNA for the CDR3 is TGTGCCAGCAGCTTAGGTCAGAACACTGAAGCTTTCTTT. Protein product: CASSLGQNTEAFF.